This TCR beta chain was profiled in a study of control samples from healthy donors and cancer patients. This CDR3 contains 15 residues. J gave up 4 bases and V 5 bases, and 5 bases lay outside the gene matches. Germline lookup yields CDR1 SGHTA and CDR2 FQGNSA. Only in-frame clones appear in the TCRdb table, and some are missing; sequencing was by immunoSEQ multiplex PCR. The table records around 30,000 clones, roughly 95% of them present only once. V usage is TRBV7-2 and J usage is TRBJ1-4; 9 bases map to TRBD1. The receptor's source is a man in his 60s in good health. Sequenced material: blood. The CDR3 is CASSPQGAINEKLFF. CDR3 DNA: TGTGCCAGCAGCCCACAGGGGGCTATTAATGAAAAACTGTTTTTT.